The rows below give T cell receptor beta chains drawn from one sample of a study of blood T cell repertoires in COVID-19. Some clones are missing from TCRdb's copy, which holds only in-frame ones; the method was immunoSEQ multiplex PCR. Of roughly 260,000 clones in the sample, about nine tenths are singletons; the top ten hold around 9.5%. The sequenced sample was peripheral blood. The receptors were gathered from a man aged 40-49 years who had recovered from COVID-19. Both conserved end residues are part of each CDR3. The order of the fields is clone size, D gene, J gene, V gene, CDR3 DNA, CDR3 protein. A D gene is named only where the DNA matches it firmly. The size field is filled for only some rows; it gives once, few, many or a size class.

>once|NA|TRBJ1-1|TRBV30
TGTGCCTGGAGTCCCCCTAGGGGGTTCGACACTGAAGCTTTCTTT
CAWSPPRGFDTEAFF
>NA|TRBD2|TRBJ2-3|TRBV9
TGTGCCAGCAGCGTATCCGGGACTAGCGTTGATACGCAGTATTTT
CASSVSGTSVDTQYF
>NA|NA|TRBJ2-1|TRBV12-5
TGTGCTAGTGGTTCCTCGGACAAGTACAATGAGCAGTTCTTC
CASGSSDKYNEQFF
>NA|NA|TRBJ1-2|TRBV19
TGTGCCAGTAGTATAGAAGACGGGATCTATGGCTACACCTTC
CASSIEDGIYGYTF
>NA|TRBD2|TRBJ2-4|TRBV6-1
TGTGCCAGCAGTGAGGCGGCGGGGGGGCTCGGGTCCAAAAACATTCAGTACTTC
CASSEAAGGLGSKNIQYF
>NA|TRBD2|TRBJ2-2|TRBV5-1
TGCGCCAGCAGCTTGGGGGCGGGAGTCCACACCGGGGAGCTGTTTTTT
CASSLGAGVHTGELFF
>few|NA|TRBJ1-2|TRBV12-3/TRBV12-4
TGTGCCAGCAGTCTGAGGATGAATGGCTACACCTTC
CASSLRMNGYTF
>NA|TRBD1|TRBJ1-2|TRBV10-3
TGTGCCATCAGTGTCCGGGACAGGGGTGACTATGGCTACACCTTC
CAISVRDRGDYGYTF
>NA|NA|TRBJ2-7|TRBV28
TGTGCCAGCAGTTTAGCGACGACTTCCTACGAGCAGTACTTC
CASSLATTSYEQYF
>NA|TRBD2|TRBJ2-1|TRBV5-1
TGCGCCAGCAGCTTGGGCGGGGGATACTACAATGAGCAGTTCTTC
CASSLGGGYYNEQFF
>NA|NA|TRBJ1-6|TRBV6-2/TRBV6-3
TGTGCCAGCAGTTACTTCGGCCAGGGGCTAACCCTCCACTTT
CASSYFGQGLTLHF
>NA|TRBD1|TRBJ1-5|TRBV7-9
TGTGCCAGCAGCCCAGGGGGGATCAATCAGCCCCAGCATTTT
CASSPGGINQPQHF
>NA|TRBD2|TRBJ2-7|TRBV11-2
TGTGCCAGCAGCTTACGACTAGCGCACGAGCAGTACTTC
CASSLRLAHEQYF
>NA|NA|TRBJ1-1|TRBV7-9
TGTGCCAGCAGCTTATCAGGGGCTGAAGCTTTCTTT
CASSLSGAEAFF
>NA|NA|TRBJ2-7|TRBV27
TGTGCCAGCAGTTTTAGCCTATACTACGAGCAGTACTTC
CASSFSLYYEQYF
>once|NA|TRBJ1-5|TRBV15
TGTGCCACCAGCACCAGACAAGGACTCTCGAATCAGCCCCAGCATTTT
CATSTRQGLSNQPQHF
>few|NA|TRBJ1-6|TRBV19
TGTGCCAGTAGTAACCTGGTGAGCCACAATTCACCCCTCCACTTT
CASSNLVSHNSPLHF
>NA|NA|TRBJ1-1|TRBV5-4
TGTGCCAGCAGCTTAAACCTTAGGGGGGGCACTGAAGCTTTCTTT
CASSLNLRGGTEAFF
>once|TRBD2|TRBJ2-3|TRBV25-1
TGTGCCAGCAGTGAAGACAGCGGGGGGGCCCCAATCACAGATACGCAGTATTTT
CASSEDSGGAPITDTQYF
>NA|TRBD2|TRBJ2-3|TRBV19
TGTGCCAGTAGCACCTATAGCGGGGCGAGCACAGATACGCAGTATTTT
CASSTYSGASTDTQYF
>NA|TRBD1|TRBJ2-7|TRBV6-6
TGTGCCAGCAGTACCTCCGGGACAGGGAGAAACTACGAGCAGTACTTC
CASSTSGTGRNYEQYF
>NA|TRBD2|TRBJ2-7|TRBV9
TGTGCCTCACTTGGGGGGGTGGTGACCTACGAGCAGTACTTC
CASLGGVVTYEQYF
>NA|TRBD1|TRBJ1-5|TRBV24-1
TGTGCCACCAGTGACCCCGGGACAGGGTTTTATAGCAATCAGCCCCAGCATTTT
CATSDPGTGFYSNQPQHF
>NA|TRBD1|TRBJ1-1|TRBV19
TGTGCCAGTAGGGGGACAGGGGGGAAGGACACTGAAGCTTTCTTT
CASRGTGGKDTEAFF
>NA|NA|TRBJ2-7|TRBV5-1
TGCGCCAGCAGCCCCGGACACGGTAGCTCCTACGAGCAGTACTTC
CASSPGHGSSYEQYF
>NA|NA|TRBJ2-1|TRBV4-3
TGCGCCAGCAGCCAAGATGGAGGGGCCAATGAGCAGTTCTTC
CASSQDGGANEQFF
>NA|NA|TRBJ2-7|TRBV4-1
TGCGCCAGCAGCCAGCTCAGGGGAAGCCCCTACGAGCAGTACTTC
CASSQLRGSPYEQYF
>NA|TRBD1|TRBJ1-5|TRBV19
TGTGCCAGTAGTCCGGACAGGGGAGAAGGGCCCAATCAGCCCCAGCATTTT
CASSPDRGEGPNQPQHF
>NA|TRBD2|TRBJ2-7|TRBV3-1/TRBV3-2
TGTGCCAGCAGCCAAGACAGGCTAGCGGGAGGGGCCTCCTACGAGCAGTACTTC
CASSQDRLAGGASYEQYF
>NA|TRBD2|TRBJ2-1|TRBV27
TGTGCCAGCAGTCTTCCACGACCCGGGACTAGACACAATGAGCAGTTCTTC
CASSLPRPGTRHNEQFF
>once|NA|TRBJ2-1|TRBV11-2
TGTGCCAGCAGCTTAGCCGGCGGGGAGCAGTTCTTC
CASSLAGGEQFF
>NA|NA|TRBJ2-7|TRBV5-1
TGCGCCAGCAGCGCCCGCAGCGGAGACTACGAGCAGTACTTC
CASSARSGDYEQYF
>NA|NA|TRBJ1-2|TRBV5-6
TGTGCCAGCAGCTTGGTGGGCCATGGCTACACCTTC
CASSLVGHGYTF
>NA|NA|TRBJ2-5|TRBV20-1
TGCAGTGTGGACTCTGAGACCCAGTACTTC
CSVDSETQYF
>NA|NA|TRBJ1-5|TRBV6-5
TGTGCCAGCAGTCCTGGCCCGGGAGAGAATCAGCCCCAGCATTTT
CASSPGPGENQPQHF
>NA|TRBD2|TRBJ2-1|TRBV5-4
TGTGCCAGCAGCTTATTAGCGGGGGGAGACAATGAGCAGTTCTTC
CASSLLAGGDNEQFF
>few|TRBD2|TRBJ2-7|TRBV5-1
TGCGCCAGCAGCTTAAGGAGCGGGAGGGGGTCCCACGAGCAGTACTTC
CASSLRSGRGSHEQYF
>NA|NA|TRBJ1-6|TRBV7-2
TGTGCCAGCAGCCAAACGGGGACACAAAACCCACCCCTCCACTTT
CASSQTGTQNPPLHF
>NA|NA|TRBJ2-2|TRBV19
TGTGCCAGTAGTTCTGCGGGTTACACCGGGGAGCTGTTTTTT
CASSSAGYTGELFF
>NA|NA|TRBJ2-5|TRBV5-6
TGTGCCAGCAGCTCTGTAGGGGGGGGCCGGAAGACCCAGTACTTC
CASSSVGGGRKTQYF
>NA|TRBD2|TRBJ2-3|TRBV7-9
TGTGCCAGCAGCAAGTTGGTCTGGCGGGAGGGCCAAGTGAGAGATACGCAGTATTTT
CASSKLVWREGQVRDTQYF
>NA|TRBD2|TRBJ2-5|TRBV7-2
TGTGCCAGCAGCTTCTCTAGCGGGGGCCAAGAGACCCAGTACTTC
CASSFSSGGQETQYF
>NA|TRBD1|TRBJ1-6|TRBV4-2
TGTGCCAGCAGCCAACCTGACAGGGTAAATTCACCCCTCCACTTT
CASSQPDRVNSPLHF